Listed below are T cell receptor beta chains from one sample, sequenced in a study of shared clonotypes between healthy human individuals. The data were produced by immunoSEQ multiplex PCR, yet TCRdb's version contains in-frame clones alone and is incomplete. The table records 2 million to 3 million clones, 80% to 95% of them present only once. Sequences were obtained from naive CD4+ T cells from PBMCs. Every receptor here comes from a man younger than 35 in good health. Some clones in this sample may be carry-over from other donors' samples. The CDR3 runs from the conserved cysteine through the conserved F or W. D genes are given only for firm matches.

V gene	D gene	CDR3 protein
TRBV6-5	NA	CASGRANEKLFF
TRBV18	NA	CASSRNRYEQYF
TRBV6-6	NA	CASSYGGVSYNEQFF
TRBV11-2	NA	CASSYLIGARDEQFF
TRBV30	TRBD1	CAWSTKQGLTDYTF
TRBV2	TRBD1	CASLRDSNQETQYF
TRBV4-2	TRBD2	CASSQGQKTSGNAEQYF
TRBV19	NA	CASGQSGETQYF
TRBV2	NA	CASSERLWTGELFF
TRBV5-4	NA	CASSLAGRGPDTQYF
TRBV11-2	NA	CASSSQISSYEQYF
TRBV7-2	NA	CASSLSGRPTNEQFF
TRBV7-9	NA	CASSLHNEQFF
TRBV7-9	NA	CASSLRQTNEKLFF
TRBV7-8	NA	CASSLRFQYEQFF
TRBV30	NA	CAWSVYGTRGRGDTQYF
TRBV5-5	NA	CASSWGRGNQPQHF
TRBV2	NA	CASSATSYTDTQYF
TRBV27	TRBD2	CASSLRLAVISYEQYF
TRBV6-5	NA	CASSYNRLREQYF
TRBV5-1	NA	CASSFTERSSYNEQFF
TRBV5-1	TRBD2	CASTSSRGGIGELFF
TRBV7-3	NA	CASSPSGANTEAFF
TRBV5-4	NA	CASSSYTTSSYEQYF
TRBV19	NA	CASSGSDQETQYF
TRBV28	NA	CASSSGGAGQETQYF
TRBV2	TRBD2	CASSDSGRMSEQFF
TRBV4-1	TRBD2	CASSSAGVGAEQYF
TRBV11-2	NA	CASRFRGNEQFF
TRBV19	TRBD2	CASSNGLAAPRDEQFF
TRBV7-2	NA	CASSLEWGPGNTIYF
TRBV6-1	NA	CASTALGWGSYEQYF
TRBV28	TRBD1	CASSSGQGARTGELFF
TRBV7-3	NA	CASSSVGGRNTEAFF
TRBV27	NA	CASSLGAHSSGNTIYF
TRBV7-9	NA	CASSYRETGEQYF
TRBV4-3	NA	CASSRQLGENTGELFF
TRBV25-1	NA	CASTRGGETQYF
TRBV18	NA	CASSPGRNSYEQYF
TRBV5-1	NA	CASSPRTGPADTQYF
TRBV19	TRBD1	CASSAYTGQGNEQFF
TRBV7-3	NA	CASSLGTPVTDTQYF
TRBV2	NA	CASSKDYTSTDTQYF
TRBV7-9	NA	CASSPDGNNSPLHF
TRBV28	TRBD2	CASSSLRRNGRAPNEQFF
TRBV5-4	NA	CASIPGGGGFEDTQYF
TRBV4-2	TRBD2	CASSFKSTSGNGDTQYF
TRBV5-1	TRBD2	CASSLEGTSNTQYF
TRBV28	NA	CASRSDGRFYGYTF